This TCR beta chain is drawn from a study of radiation and T cells in renal cell carcinoma. The time point denotes: blood 4 weeks post-SBRT, at nephrectomy. Stated treatment: 15 Gy SBRT to primary tumor, nephrectomy 4 weeks later. The V and J ends lost 4 bases and 3 bases respectively, with 12 bases between them. The CDR3 runs 14 residues. Germline V gives CDR1 MNHEY, CDR2 SMNVEV (reference sequence). This clone appeared a single time. Here immunoSEQ multiplex PCR was the method, and the copy in TCRdb shows in-frame clones only, minus some. The data contain over 90,000 clones, 70% to 85% of them singletons.

The clonotype originates from a man aged 55 to 70 with renal cell carcinoma. The sequencing here drew on blood, taken from a patient whose treatment included radiotherapy and nephrectomy. This sequence joins TRBV27 and TRBJ1-1; no clear D gene. The CDR3 DNA reads as TGTGCCAGCAGTTCTGTGAACTGGGACACTGAAGCTTTCTTT. Translating gives CASSSVNWDTEAFF.